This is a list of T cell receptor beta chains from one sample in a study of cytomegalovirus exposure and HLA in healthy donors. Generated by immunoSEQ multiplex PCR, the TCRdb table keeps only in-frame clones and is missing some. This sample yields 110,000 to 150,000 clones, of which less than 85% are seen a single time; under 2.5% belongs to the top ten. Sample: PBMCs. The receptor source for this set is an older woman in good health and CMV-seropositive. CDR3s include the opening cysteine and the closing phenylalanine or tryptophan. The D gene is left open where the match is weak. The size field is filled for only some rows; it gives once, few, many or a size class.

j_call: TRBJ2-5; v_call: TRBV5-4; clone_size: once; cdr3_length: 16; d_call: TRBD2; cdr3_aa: CASSGREGRATETQYF; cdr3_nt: TGTGCCAGCAGCGGACGGGAGGGGAGGGCAACAGAGACCCAGTACTTC
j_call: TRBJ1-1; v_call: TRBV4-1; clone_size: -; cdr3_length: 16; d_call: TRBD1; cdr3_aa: CASSQDRVGQGRYAFF; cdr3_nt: TGCGCCAGCAGCCAAGATAGAGTGGGACAGGGTCGGTATGCTTTCTTT
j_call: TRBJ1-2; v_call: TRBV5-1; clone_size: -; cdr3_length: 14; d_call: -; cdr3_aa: CASSPNTENYGYTF; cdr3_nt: TGCGCCAGCAGCCCTAACACGGAGAACTATGGCTACACCTTC
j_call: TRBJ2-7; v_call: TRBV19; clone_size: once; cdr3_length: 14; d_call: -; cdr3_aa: CATSNNRPSYEQYF; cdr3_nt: TGTGCCACGAGCAATAACAGGCCCTCCTACGAGCAGTACTTC
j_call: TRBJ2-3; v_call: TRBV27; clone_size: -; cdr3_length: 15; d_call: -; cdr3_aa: CASSLEGGSTDTQYF; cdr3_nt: TGTGCCAGCAGTTTAGAAGGCGGGAGCACAGATACGCAGTATTTT
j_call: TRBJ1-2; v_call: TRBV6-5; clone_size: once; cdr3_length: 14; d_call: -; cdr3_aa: CASSYRQGRVGYTF; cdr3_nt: TGTGCCAGCAGTTACCGGCAGGGGAGAGTTGGCTACACCTTC
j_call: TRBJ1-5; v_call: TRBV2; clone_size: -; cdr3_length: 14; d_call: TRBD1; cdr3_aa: CASSEDRGGQPQHF; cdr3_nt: TGTGCCAGCAGTGAAGACAGGGGAGGCCAGCCCCAGCATTTT
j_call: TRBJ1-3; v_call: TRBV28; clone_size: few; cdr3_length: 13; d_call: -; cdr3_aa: CASSRGSGNTIYF; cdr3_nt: TGTGCCAGCAGTCGAGGCTCTGGAAACACCATATATTTT
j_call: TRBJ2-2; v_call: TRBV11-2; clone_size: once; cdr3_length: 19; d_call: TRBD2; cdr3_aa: CASSLRQRRSGPNTGELFF; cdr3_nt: TGTGCCAGCAGCTTAAGGCAGAGGCGTAGCGGGCCGAACACCGGGGAGCTGTTTTTT
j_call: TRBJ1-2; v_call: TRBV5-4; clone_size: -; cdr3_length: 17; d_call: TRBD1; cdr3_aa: CASSPRGLGQGASGYTF; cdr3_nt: TGTGCCAGCAGCCCGAGGGGTCTCGGACAGGGGGCGTCTGGCTACACCTTC
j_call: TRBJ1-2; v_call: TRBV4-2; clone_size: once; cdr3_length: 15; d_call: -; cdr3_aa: CASSQGPGLDYGYTF; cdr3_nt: TGTGCCAGCAGCCAAGGGCCGGGGTTGGACTATGGCTACACCTTC
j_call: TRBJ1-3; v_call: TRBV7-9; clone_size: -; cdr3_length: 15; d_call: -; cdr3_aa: CASSPRGVPGNTIYF; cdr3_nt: TGTGCCAGCAGCCCTCGGGGAGTACCTGGAAACACCATATATTTT
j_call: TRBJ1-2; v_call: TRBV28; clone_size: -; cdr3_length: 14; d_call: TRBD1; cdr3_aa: CASSSLGGGQGYTF; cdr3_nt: TGTGCCAGCAGTTCGTTAGGGGGCGGTCAAGGCTACACCTTC
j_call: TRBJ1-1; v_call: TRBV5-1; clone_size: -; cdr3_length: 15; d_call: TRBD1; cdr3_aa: CASSLGQGARTEAFF; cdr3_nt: TGCGCCAGCAGCTTGGGACAGGGGGCGCGTACTGAAGCTTTCTTT
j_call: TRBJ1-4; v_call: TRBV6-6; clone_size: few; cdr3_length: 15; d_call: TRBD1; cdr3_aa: CASSYRGQGNEKLFF; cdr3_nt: TGTGCCAGCAGTTACCGCGGACAGGGGAATGAAAAACTGTTTTTT
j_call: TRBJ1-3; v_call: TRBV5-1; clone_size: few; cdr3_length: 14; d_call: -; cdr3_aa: CASSLDYSGNTIYF; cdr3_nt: TGCGCCAGCAGTTTGGATTATTCTGGAAACACCATATATTTT
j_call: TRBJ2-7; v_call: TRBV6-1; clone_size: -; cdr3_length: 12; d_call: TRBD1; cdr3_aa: CASGRDSYEQYF; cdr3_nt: TGTGCCAGCGGTAGGGACAGCTACGAGCAGTACTTC
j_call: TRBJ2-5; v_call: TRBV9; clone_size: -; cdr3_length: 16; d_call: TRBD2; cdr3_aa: CASSPSAGLRGETQYF; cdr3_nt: TGTGCCAGCAGCCCGTCAGCGGGGCTGAGAGGAGAGACCCAGTACTTC
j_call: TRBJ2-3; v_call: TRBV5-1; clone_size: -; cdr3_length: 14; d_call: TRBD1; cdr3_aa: CASSLGTGADTQYF; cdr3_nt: TGCGCCAGCAGCTTGGGGACAGGGGCAGATACGCAGTATTTT
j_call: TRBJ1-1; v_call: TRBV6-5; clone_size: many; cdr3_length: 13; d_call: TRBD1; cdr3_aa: CASSIQGATEAFF; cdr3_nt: TGTGCCAGCAGCATACAGGGGGCAACTGAAGCTTTCTTT
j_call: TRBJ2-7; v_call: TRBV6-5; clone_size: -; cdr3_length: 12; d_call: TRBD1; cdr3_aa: CASRTGAWEQYF; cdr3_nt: TGTGCCAGCAGGACAGGGGCGTGGGAGCAGTACTTC
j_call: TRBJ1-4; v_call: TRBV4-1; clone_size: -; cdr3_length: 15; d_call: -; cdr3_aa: CASSQESSEREKLFF; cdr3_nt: TGCGCCAGCAGCCAAGAGTCCTCGGAGCGGGAAAAACTGTTTTTT
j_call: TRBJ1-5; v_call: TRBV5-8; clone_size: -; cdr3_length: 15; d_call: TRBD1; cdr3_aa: CASSPGQVVNQPQHF; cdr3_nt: TGTGCCAGCAGCCCGGGACAGGTTGTGAATCAGCCCCAGCATTTT
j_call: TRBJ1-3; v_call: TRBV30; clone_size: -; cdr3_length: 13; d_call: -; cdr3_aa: CAWSRVEGNTIYF; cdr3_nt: TGTGCCTGGAGCAGGGTGGAAGGAAACACCATATATTTT
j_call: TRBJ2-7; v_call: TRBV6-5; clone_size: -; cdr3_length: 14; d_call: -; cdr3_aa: CASRPAKEFYEQYF; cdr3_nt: TGTGCCAGCAGACCCGCAAAGGAGTTCTACGAGCAGTACTTC
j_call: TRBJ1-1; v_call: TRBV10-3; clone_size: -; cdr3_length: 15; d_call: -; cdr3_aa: CAISESSGMNTEAFF; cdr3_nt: TGTGCCATCAGTGAGTCGTCGGGGATGAACACTGAAGCTTTCTTT
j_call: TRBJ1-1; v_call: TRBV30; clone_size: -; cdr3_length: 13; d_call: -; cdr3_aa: CAWSVRTNTEAFF; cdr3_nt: TGTGCCTGGAGTGTAAGGACAAACACTGAAGCTTTCTTT
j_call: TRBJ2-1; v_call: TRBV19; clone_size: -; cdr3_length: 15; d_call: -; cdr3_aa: CASSIEGVSYNEQFF; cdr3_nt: TGTGCCAGTAGTATCGAGGGGGTTTCTTACAATGAGCAGTTCTTC
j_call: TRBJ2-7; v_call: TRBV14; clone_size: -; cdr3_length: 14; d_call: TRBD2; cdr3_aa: CASSPRLAGNEQYF; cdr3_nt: TGTGCCAGCAGCCCCCGGCTAGCGGGGAACGAGCAGTACTTC
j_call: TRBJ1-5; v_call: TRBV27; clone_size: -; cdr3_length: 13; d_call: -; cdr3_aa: CASSPRKNQPQHF; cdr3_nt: TGTGCCAGCAGTCCCAGGAAGAATCAGCCCCAGCATTTT
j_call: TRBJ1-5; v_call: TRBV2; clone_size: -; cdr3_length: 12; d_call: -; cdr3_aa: CASSGANQPQHF; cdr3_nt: TGTGCCAGCAGTGGGGCGAATCAGCCCCAGCATTTT
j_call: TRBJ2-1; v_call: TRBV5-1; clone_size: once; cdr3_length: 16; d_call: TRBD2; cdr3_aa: CASGPTGTSGANEQFF; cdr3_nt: TGCGCCAGCGGACCCACCGGGACTAGCGGGGCCAATGAGCAGTTCTTC
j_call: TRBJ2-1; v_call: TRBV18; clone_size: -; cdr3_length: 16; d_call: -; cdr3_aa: CASSPRGAGYYNEQFF; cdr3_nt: TGTGCCAGCTCACCAAGAGGCGCGGGATACTACAATGAGCAGTTCTTC
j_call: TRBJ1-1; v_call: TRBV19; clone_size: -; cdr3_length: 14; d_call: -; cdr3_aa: CASSPPWASTEAFF; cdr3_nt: TGTGCCAGTAGTCCCCCATGGGCATCCACTGAAGCTTTCTTT
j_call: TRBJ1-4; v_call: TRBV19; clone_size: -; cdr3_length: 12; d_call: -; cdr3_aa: CASSTGGEKLFF; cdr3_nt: TGTGCCAGTAGTACGGGAGGGGAAAAACTGTTTTTT
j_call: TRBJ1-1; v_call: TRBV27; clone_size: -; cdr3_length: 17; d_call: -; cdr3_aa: CASSLSTVPSQGTEAFF; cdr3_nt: TGTGCCAGCAGTTTATCCACAGTGCCCTCCCAGGGCACTGAAGCTTTCTTT
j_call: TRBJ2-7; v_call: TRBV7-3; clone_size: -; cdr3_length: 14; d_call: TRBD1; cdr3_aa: CASSSGTGSYEQYF; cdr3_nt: TGTGCCAGCAGCTCCGGGACAGGCTCCTACGAGCAGTACTTC
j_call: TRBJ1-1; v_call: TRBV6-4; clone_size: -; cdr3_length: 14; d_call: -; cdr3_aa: CASSENGVNTEAFF; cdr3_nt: TGTGCCAGCAGTGAGAACGGGGTGAACACTGAAGCTTTCTTT
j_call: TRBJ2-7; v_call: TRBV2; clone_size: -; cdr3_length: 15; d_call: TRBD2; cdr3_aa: CASSSSAGGSYEQYF; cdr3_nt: TGTGCCAGCAGTTCCTCAGCGGGGGGCTCCTACGAGCAGTACTTC
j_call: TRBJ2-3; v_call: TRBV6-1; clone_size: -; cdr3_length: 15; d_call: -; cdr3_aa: CASSDEDSFTDTQYF; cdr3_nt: TGTGCCAGCAGTGACGAGGACAGTTTCACAGATACGCAGTATTTT
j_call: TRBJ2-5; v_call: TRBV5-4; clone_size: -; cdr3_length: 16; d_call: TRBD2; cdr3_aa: CASSLPQRESEETQYF; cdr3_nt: TGTGCCAGCAGCTTGCCCCAGCGGGAGTCAGAGGAGACCCAGTACTTC
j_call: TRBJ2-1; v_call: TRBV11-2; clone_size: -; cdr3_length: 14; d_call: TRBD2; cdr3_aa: CASSIAGIYNEQFF; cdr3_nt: TGTGCCAGCAGCATAGCGGGAATCTACAATGAGCAGTTCTTC
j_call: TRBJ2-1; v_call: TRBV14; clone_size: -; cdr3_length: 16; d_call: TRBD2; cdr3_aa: CASSPLTSGSGNEQFF; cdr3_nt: TGTGCCAGCAGCCCCCTCACTAGCGGGAGTGGTAATGAGCAGTTCTTC
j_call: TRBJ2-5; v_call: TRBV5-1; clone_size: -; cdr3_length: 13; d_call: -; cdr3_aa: CASSLGLGETQYF; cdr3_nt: TGCGCCAGCAGCTTGGGACTGGGAGAGACCCAGTACTTC